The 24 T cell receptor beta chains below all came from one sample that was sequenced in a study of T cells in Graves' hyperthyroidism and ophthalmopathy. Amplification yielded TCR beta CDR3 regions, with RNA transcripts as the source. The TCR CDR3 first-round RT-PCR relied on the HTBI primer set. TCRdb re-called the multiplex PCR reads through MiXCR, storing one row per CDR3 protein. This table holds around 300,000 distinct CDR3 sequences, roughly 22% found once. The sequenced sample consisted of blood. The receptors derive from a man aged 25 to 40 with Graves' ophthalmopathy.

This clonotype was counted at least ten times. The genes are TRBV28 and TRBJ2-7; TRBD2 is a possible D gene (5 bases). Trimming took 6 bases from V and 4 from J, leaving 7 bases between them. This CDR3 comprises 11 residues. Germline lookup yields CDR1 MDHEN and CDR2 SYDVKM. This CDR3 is CASREGYEQYF. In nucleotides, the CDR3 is TGTGCCAGCAGAGAGGGTTACGAGCAGTACTTC. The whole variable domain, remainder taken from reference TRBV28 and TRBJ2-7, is DVKVTQSSRYLVKRTGEKVFLECVQDMDHENMFWYRQDPGLGLRLIYFSYDVKMKEKGDIPEGYSVSREKKERFSLILESASTNQTSMYLCASREGYEQYFGPGTRLTVT.

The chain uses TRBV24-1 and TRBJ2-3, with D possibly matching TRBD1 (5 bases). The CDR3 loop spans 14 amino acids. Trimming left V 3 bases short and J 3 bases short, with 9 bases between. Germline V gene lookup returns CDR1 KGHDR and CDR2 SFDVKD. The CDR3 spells CATSDLQDTDTQYF. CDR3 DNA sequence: TGTGCCACCAGTGATCTACAGGATACAGATACGCAGTATTTT.

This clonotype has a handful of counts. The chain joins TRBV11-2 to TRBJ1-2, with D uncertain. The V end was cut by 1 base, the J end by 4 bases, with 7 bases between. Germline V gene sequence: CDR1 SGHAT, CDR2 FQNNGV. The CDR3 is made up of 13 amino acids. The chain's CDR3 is CASSLGVTYGYTF. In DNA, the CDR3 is TGTGCCAGCAGCTTAGGCGTTACCTATGGCTACACCTTC.

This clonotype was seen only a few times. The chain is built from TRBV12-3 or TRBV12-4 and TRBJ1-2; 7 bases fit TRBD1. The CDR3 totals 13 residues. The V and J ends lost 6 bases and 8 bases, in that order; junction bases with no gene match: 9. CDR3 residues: CASSPWDSRGYTF. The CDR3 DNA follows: TGTGCCAGCAGCCCTTGGGACAGTCGGGGCTACACCTTC.

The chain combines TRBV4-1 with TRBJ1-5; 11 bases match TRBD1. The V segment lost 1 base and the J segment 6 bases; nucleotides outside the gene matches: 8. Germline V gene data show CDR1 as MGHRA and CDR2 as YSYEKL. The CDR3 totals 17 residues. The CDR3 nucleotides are TGCGCCAGCAGCCAAGGTGGAGGGACAGGGGGATCTCAGCCCCAGCATTTT. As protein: CASSQGGGTGGSQPQHF.

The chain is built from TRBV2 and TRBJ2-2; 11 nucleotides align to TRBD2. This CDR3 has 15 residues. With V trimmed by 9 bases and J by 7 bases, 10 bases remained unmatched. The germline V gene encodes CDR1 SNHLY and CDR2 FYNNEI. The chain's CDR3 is CARSKTSGTVGELFF. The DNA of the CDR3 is TGTGCCAGAAGTAAGACTAGCGGGACCGTCGGGGAGCTGTTTTTT.

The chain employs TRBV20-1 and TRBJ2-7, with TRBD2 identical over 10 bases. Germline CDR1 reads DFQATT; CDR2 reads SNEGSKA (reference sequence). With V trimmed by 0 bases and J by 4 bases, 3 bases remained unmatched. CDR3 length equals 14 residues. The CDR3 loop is CSARDILAGYEQYF. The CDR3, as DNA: TGCAGTGCTAGAGATATACTAGCGGGGTACGAGCAGTACTTC.

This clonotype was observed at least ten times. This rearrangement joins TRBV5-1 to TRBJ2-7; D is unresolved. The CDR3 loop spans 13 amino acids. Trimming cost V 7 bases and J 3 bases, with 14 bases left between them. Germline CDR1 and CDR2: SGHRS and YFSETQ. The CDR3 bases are TGCGCCAGCGCGGACCCCGGACGCTACGAGCAGTACTTC. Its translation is CASADPGRYEQYF.

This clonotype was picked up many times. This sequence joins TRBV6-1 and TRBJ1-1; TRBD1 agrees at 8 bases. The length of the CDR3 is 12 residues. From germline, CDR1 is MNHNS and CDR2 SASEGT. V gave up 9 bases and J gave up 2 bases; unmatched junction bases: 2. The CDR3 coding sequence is TGTGCCAGTGACAGGGGAAACACTGAAGCTTTCTTT. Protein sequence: CASDRGNTEAFF.

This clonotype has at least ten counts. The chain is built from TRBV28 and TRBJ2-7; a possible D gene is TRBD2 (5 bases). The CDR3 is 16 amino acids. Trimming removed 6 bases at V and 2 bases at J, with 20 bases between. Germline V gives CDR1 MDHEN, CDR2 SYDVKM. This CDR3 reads CASSFPGGRGTYEQYF. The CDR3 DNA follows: TGTGCCAGCAGCTTCCCGGGTGGGAGAGGGACCTACGAGCAGTACTTC.

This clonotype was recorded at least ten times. The CDR3 DNA sequence: TGCAGTGCTAGCCCCGCGAAGGACTATGGCTACACCTTC. Its protein is CSASPAKDYGYTF. The gene calls are TRBV20-1 and TRBJ1-2, with no clear D. This CDR3 is 13 amino acids long. The V end lost 3 bases, the J end lost 3 bases, and 11 bases lay between the germline ends. Germline V gene lookup returns CDR1 DFQATT and CDR2 SNEGSKA (reference sequence).

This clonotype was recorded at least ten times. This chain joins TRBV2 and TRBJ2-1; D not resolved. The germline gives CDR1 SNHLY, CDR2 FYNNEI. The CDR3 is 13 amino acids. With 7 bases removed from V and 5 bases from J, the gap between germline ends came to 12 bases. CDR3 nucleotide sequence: TGTGCCAGCAATCTGGACCTCAACAATGAGCAGTTCTTC. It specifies CASNLDLNNEQFF.

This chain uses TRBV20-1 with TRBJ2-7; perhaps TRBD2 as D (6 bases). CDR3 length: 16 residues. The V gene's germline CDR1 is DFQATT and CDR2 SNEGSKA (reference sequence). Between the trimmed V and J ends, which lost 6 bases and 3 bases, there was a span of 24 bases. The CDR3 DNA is TGCAGTGCATGGCCGCGGGGCGGAGACAAACTCTACGAGCAGTACTTC. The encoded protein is CSAWPRGGDKLYEQYF.

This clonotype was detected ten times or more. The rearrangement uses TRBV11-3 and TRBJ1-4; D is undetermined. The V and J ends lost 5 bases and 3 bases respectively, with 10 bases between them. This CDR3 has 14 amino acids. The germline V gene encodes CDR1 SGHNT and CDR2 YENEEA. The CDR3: CASSPGRSNEKLFF. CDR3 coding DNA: TGTGCCAGCAGCCCTGGACGGTCTAATGAAAAACTGTTTTTT.

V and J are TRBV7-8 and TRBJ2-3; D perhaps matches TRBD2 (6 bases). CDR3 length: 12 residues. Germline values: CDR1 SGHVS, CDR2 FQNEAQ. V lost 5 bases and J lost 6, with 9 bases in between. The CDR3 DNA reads TGTGCCAGCAGCCCAACTAGCGATACGCAGTATTTT. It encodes CASSPTSDTQYF.

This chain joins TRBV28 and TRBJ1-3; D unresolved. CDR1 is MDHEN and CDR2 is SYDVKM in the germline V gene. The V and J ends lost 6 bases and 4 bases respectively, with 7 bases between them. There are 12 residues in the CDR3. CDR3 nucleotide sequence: TGTGCCAGCAGGGAACGGGGAAACACCATATATTTT. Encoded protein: CASRERGNTIYF.

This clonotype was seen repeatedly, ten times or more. The CDR3 DNA is TGTGCCAGCAGCCTAAACCGCGGACTAGCGGGGATCTACAATGAGCAGTTCTTC. Protein product: CASSLNRGLAGIYNEQFF. The chain employs TRBV3-1 and TRBJ2-1; TRBD2 agrees at 12 bases. This CDR3 contains 18 residues. J gave up 3 bases and V 4 bases, and 10 bases lay outside the gene matches. Looked up from germline, CDR1 is LGHDT and CDR2 is YNNKEL (reference sequence).

The CDR3 region is CAIRGTSNNEQFF. The CDR3 region has the DNA TGTGCCATCAGGGGGACTAGCAACAATGAGCAGTTCTTC. J is TRBJ2-1 and V is TRBV10-3, with 9 positions matching TRBD2. This CDR3 spans 13 amino acids. The germline CDR1 and CDR2 sequences are ENHRY and SYGVKD. V shed 6 bases, J shed 5 bases, and the junction held 2 bases outside the gene matches.

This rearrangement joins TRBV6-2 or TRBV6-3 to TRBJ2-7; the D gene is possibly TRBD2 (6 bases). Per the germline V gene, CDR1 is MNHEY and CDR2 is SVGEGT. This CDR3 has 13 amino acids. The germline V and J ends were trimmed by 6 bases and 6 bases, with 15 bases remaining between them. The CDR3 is CASSWDSLSEQYF. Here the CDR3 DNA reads TGTGCCAGCAGCTGGGACTCCTTGAGCGAGCAGTACTTC.

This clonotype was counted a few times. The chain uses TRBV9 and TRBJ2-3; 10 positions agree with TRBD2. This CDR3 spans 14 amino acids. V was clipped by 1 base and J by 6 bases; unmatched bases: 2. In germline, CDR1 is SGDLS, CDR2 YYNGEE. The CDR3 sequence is CASSVLAGEDTQYF. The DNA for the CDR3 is TGTGCCAGCAGCGTACTAGCGGGAGAGGATACGCAGTATTTT.

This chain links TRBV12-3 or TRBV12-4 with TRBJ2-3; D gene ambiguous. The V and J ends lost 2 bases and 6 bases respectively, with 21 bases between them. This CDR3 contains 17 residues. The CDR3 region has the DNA TGTGCCAGCAGTTTAAGCCGGCAATCCCCAGCGACGGATACGCAGTATTTT. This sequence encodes CASSLSRQSPATDTQYF.

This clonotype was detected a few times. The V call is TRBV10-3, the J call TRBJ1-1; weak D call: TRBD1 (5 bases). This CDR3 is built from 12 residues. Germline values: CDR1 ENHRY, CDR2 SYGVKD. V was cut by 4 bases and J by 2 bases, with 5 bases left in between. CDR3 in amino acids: CAISGTNTEAFF. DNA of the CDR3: TGTGCCATCAGTGGGACAAACACTGAAGCTTTCTTT.

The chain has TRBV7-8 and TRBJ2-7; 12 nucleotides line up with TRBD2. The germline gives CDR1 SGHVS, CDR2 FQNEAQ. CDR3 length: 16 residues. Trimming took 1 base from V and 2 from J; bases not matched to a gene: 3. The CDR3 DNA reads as TGTGCCAGCAGCTTAGGCCTAGCGGGAGGGCCCTACGAGCAGTACTTC. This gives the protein CASSLGLAGGPYEQYF.

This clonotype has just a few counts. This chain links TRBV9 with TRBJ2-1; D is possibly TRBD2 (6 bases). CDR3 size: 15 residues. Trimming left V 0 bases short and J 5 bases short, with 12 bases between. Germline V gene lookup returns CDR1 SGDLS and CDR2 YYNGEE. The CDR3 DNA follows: TGTGCCAGCAGCGTAGGGCTAGCGAAAAACAATGAGCAGTTCTTC. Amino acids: CASSVGLAKNNEQFF.